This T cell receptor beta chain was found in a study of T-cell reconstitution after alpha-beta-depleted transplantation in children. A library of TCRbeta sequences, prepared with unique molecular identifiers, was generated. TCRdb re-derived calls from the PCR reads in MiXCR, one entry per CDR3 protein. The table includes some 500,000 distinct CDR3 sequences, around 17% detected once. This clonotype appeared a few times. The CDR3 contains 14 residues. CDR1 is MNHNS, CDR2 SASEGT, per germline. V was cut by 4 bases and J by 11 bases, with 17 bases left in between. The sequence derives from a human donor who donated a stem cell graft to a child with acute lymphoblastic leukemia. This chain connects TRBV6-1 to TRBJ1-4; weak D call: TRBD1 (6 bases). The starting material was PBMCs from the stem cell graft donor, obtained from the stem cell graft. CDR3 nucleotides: TGTGCCAGCAGTGCCCAGGGGCCGCCGCAGAAACTGTTTTTT. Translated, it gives CASSAQGPPQKLFF.